These T cell receptor beta chains were read from a single sample in a study of T-cell reconstitution after alpha-beta-depleted transplantation in children. From the PCR reads, TCRdb called clonotypes with MiXCR, one entry per CDR3 protein. The sample lists about 130,000 distinct CDR3 sequences; about 9.6% were seen once. The sample here was PBMCs, mostly from graft donor cells, taken 180 days after TCRalphabeta/CD19-depleted stem cell transplant. These receptors were collected from a girl under three years old who had a stem cell transplant for combined immunodeficiency, so the T cells may come from the graft donor. CDR3s include the opening cysteine and the closing phenylalanine or tryptophan. A D gene is named only where the DNA matches it firmly. Clone size is shown for a subset of rows, as once, few, many or a class of expanded clone.

>many|TRBV30|-|TRBJ2-1
TGTGCCTGGAGTGCCAGCCCCAATGAGCAGTTCTTC
CAWSASPNEQFF
>-|TRBV28|-|TRBJ1-3
TGTGCCAGCAGTTACGGGGCCCTCTCTGGAAACACCATATATTTT
CASSYGALSGNTIYF
>few|TRBV5-1|-|TRBJ2-7
TGCGCCAGCAGCTCGCGAGGTGGCGAGTACGAGCAGTACTTC
CASSSRGGEYEQYF
>-|TRBV25-1|TRBD1|TRBJ1-4
TGTGCCAGTCGAAAATCGGGGGACAGGGGATTTGAAAAACTGTTTTTT
CASRKSGDRGFEKLFF
>-|TRBV6-2/TRBV6-3|TRBD2|TRBJ2-7
TGTGCCAGCAACCCGGCGGGTAGCGGGAGCTACGAGCAGTACTTC
CASNPAGSGSYEQYF
>many|TRBV7-9|-|TRBJ1-1
TGTGCCAGCAGCTTCACGGGCCGGAGGACTGAAGCTTTCTTT
CASSFTGRRTEAFF
>few|TRBV5-5|TRBD1|TRBJ2-1
TGTGCCAGCAGCCAGGGACAGGGGAGCTCCTACAATGAGCAGTTCTTC
CASSQGQGSSYNEQFF
>-|TRBV24-1|-|TRBJ2-5
TGTGCCACCAGTGATTTTTCCAGGGAAGAGACCCAGTACTTC
CATSDFSREETQYF
>few|TRBV6-5|-|TRBJ2-1
TGTGCCAGCAGTTACTCGAGCAACAATGAGCAGTTCTTC
CASSYSSNNEQFF
>few|TRBV29-1|-|TRBJ1-3
TGCAGCGTTGCGACCGGAAACACCATATATTTT
CSVATGNTIYF
>-|TRBV5-6|TRBD1|TRBJ2-5
TGTGCCAGCAGCAGGGGGCTGGAGACCCAGTACTTC
CASSRGLETQYF
>few|TRBV7-9|-|TRBJ2-3
TGTGCCAGCAGCGCCAGTAGGCGCACAGATACGCAGTATTTT
CASSASRRTDTQYF
>-|TRBV4-3|TRBD2|TRBJ2-7
TGCGCCAGCAGCCAGGGGACTAGCGGGACCTACGAGCAGTACTTC
CASSQGTSGTYEQYF
>-|TRBV20-1|TRBD2|TRBJ2-7
TGCAGTGACTACCCGGGACTAGCCTACGAGCAGTACTTC
CSDYPGLAYEQYF
>-|TRBV5-1|TRBD2|TRBJ2-1
TGCGCCAGCAGCCCTGGGGGACTAGCAGGCAATGAGCAGTTCTTC
CASSPGGLAGNEQFF
>-|TRBV7-2|TRBD1|TRBJ1-4
TGTGCCAGCAGCTCCAGGACAGGGGACACTAATGAAAAACTGTTTTTT
CASSSRTGDTNEKLFF
>many|TRBV9|-|TRBJ1-1
TGTGCCAGCAGCGTAGTGGGAAGAGGGATGAACACTGAAGCTTTCTTT
CASSVVGRGMNTEAFF
>-|TRBV20-1|TRBD1|TRBJ2-3
TGCAGTGCTTCGGACAGGGTGGGAACAGATACGCAGTATTTT
CSASDRVGTDTQYF
>few|TRBV13|-|TRBJ2-3
TGTGCCAGCAGCTTACAGGGCCGGTTAGATACGCAGTATTTT
CASSLQGRLDTQYF
>-|TRBV5-1|-|TRBJ1-1
TGCGCCAGCAGCTCCCTCGGCAGGGCGAACACTGAAGCTTTCTTT
CASSSLGRANTEAFF
>few|TRBV12-3/TRBV12-4|TRBD1|TRBJ1-1
TGTGCCAGCAGTCGGACAGGGGGCCCTGAAGCTTTCTTT
CASSRTGGPEAFF
>many|TRBV29-1|-|TRBJ2-7
TGCAGCGTTCAGGGACCCTACGAGCAGTACTTC
CSVQGPYEQYF
>few|TRBV10-3|TRBD1|TRBJ2-6
TGTGCCATCAGGAGACCACAGGGGGCGTCAGGGGCCAACGTCCTGACTTTC
CAIRRPQGASGANVLTF
>few|TRBV20-1|TRBD2|TRBJ2-7
TGCAGTGCTACCCAGCGGGGACTCCGGACCTACGAGCAGTACTTC
CSATQRGLRTYEQYF
>-|TRBV6-5|-|TRBJ2-7
TGTGCCAGCAGCGGGCATTTCTACGAGCAGTACTTC
CASSGHFYEQYF
>-|TRBV10-3|TRBD2|TRBJ2-3
TGTGCCATCAGTGAACCCGTAGCGGGAAGGGCAGATACGCAGTATTTT
CAISEPVAGRADTQYF
>few|TRBV20-1|TRBD1|TRBJ1-4
TGCAGTGCTATGACAGGGGAATCTACAACTAATGAAAAACTGTTTTTT
CSAMTGESTTNEKLFF
>many|TRBV9|-|TRBJ2-3
TGTGCCAGCAGCTTCATGCCGGGGGCCCCAGATACGCAGTATTTT
CASSFMPGAPDTQYF
>few|TRBV29-1|TRBD2|TRBJ2-2
TGCAGCGCTCAACTAGCGGGAGCCGGGGAGCTGTTTTTT
CSAQLAGAGELFF
>few|TRBV7-2|-|TRBJ2-7
TGTGCCAGCAGCCTCGACTACGAGCAGTACTTC
CASSLDYEQYF
>-|TRBV9|-|TRBJ2-4
TGTGCCAGCAGCGTAGAGTCAGGGGCCCACCTAATTCAGTACTTC
CASSVESGAHLIQYF
>few|TRBV5-1|TRBD2|TRBJ2-1
TGCGCCAGCAGCTTGGAAAAGACTAGCGGGTCCTATTTCAATGAGCAGTTCTTC
CASSLEKTSGSYFNEQFF
>-|TRBV13|TRBD1|TRBJ2-7
TGTGCCAGCAGCGTGGGACAGTACTACGAGCAGTACTTC
CASSVGQYYEQYF
>many|TRBV20-1|-|TRBJ1-1
TGCAGTGCTGCCCGGGACGGTTACACTGAAGCTTTCTTT
CSAARDGYTEAFF
>-|TRBV3-1|-|TRBJ1-5
TGTGCCAGCAGCCAAGGGGAACATCAGCCCCAGCATTTT
CASSQGEHQPQHF
>many|TRBV5-1|-|TRBJ2-5
TGTGCCAGCAGTCGCCAAGAGACCCAGTACTTC
CASSRQETQYF
>-|TRBV12-3/TRBV12-4|-|TRBJ2-5
TGTGCCAGCAGTCCCTCGACAGAGACCCAGTACTTC
CASSPSTETQYF
>-|TRBV28|TRBD2|TRBJ2-1
TGTGCCAGCAGTCCGACTAGCGGGGACCACAATGAGCAGTTCTTC
CASSPTSGDHNEQFF
>many|TRBV7-2|-|TRBJ2-5
TGTGCCAGCAGCCAAATAGAGGCCCAGTACTTC
CASSQIEAQYF
>many|TRBV21-1|-|TRBJ1-2
TGTGCCAGCCCAAGGGAGCCTCTAACCTACACCTTC
CASPREPLTYTF
>-|TRBV9|TRBD2|TRBJ2-5
TGTGCCAGCAGCGTAGAACTAGCGGGAGGAGGAGAGACCCAGTACTTC
CASSVELAGGGETQYF
>-|TRBV12-3/TRBV12-4|TRBD2|TRBJ2-5
TGTGCCAGCAGTTTGAGGTGGCTAGCGGTACAAGAGACCCAGTACTTC
CASSLRWLAVQETQYF
>-|TRBV24-1|TRBD2|TRBJ2-2
TGTGCCACCAGTGAAGCCCGACTAGCGGGAGCCGGGGAGCTGTTTTTT
CATSEARLAGAGELFF
>few|TRBV14|-|TRBJ2-3
TGTGCCAGCAGCCAAGAAGGATGGGGTATTGAAGATACGCAGTATTTT
CASSQEGWGIEDTQYF
>many|TRBV20-1|-|TRBJ2-7
TGCAGTGCCCGTATTAGGAGCTCCTACGAGCAGTACTTC
CSARIRSSYEQYF
>-|TRBV2|-|TRBJ1-1
TGTGCCAGCAGTGCATCTGGTAACAGCTGGAACACTGAAGCTTTCTTT
CASSASGNSWNTEAFF
>few|TRBV7-9|TRBD2|TRBJ2-1
TGTGCCAGCAGCCCCCTAGCGGACTTGGAGCAGTTCTTC
CASSPLADLEQFF
>few|TRBV20-1|TRBD2|TRBJ2-7
TGCAGTGCTAGGTTAGCGGGAGTTTCTGGGGAGCAGTACTTC
CSARLAGVSGEQYF
>-|TRBV20-1|-|TRBJ2-2
TGCAGTGCTAGAAACCCCGGGACCTTACACACCGGGGAGCTGTTTTTT
CSARNPGTLHTGELFF
>-|TRBV11-2|TRBD1|TRBJ2-3
TGTGCCAGCAGCTTGGACAGGGGGGCAGGGGATACGCAGTATTTT
CASSLDRGAGDTQYF